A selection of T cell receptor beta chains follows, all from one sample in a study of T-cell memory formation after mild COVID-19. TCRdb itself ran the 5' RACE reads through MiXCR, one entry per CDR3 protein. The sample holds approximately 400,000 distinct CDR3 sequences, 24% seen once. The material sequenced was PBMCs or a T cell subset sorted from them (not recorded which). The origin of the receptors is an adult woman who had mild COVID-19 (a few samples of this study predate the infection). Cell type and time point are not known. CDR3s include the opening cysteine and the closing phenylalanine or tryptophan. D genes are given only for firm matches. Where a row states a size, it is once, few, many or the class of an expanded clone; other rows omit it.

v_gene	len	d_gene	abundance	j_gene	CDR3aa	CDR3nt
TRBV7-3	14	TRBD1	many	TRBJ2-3	CASSLWDRGDTQYF	TGTGCCAGCAGCTTATGGGACAGGGGAGATACGCAGTATTTT
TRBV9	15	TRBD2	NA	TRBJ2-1	CASSETSGGHNEQFF	TGTGCCAGCAGCGAGACTAGCGGGGGCCACAATGAGCAGTTCTTC
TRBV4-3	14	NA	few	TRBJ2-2	CASSQVDSPGELFF	TGCGCCAGCAGCCAAGTCGACAGCCCCGGGGAGCTGTTTTTT
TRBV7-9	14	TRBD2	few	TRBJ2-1	CASSPGLGTNEQFF	TGTGCCAGCAGCCCAGGACTAGGAACGAATGAGCAGTTCTTC
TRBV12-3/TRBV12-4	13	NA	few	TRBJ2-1	CASSLKRAIEQFF	TGTGCCAGCAGTTTAAAAAGAGCTATTGAGCAGTTCTTC
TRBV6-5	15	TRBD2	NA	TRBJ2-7	CASSVTSGSPYEQYF	TGTGCCAGCAGTGTCACTAGCGGGTCACCCTACGAGCAGTACTTC
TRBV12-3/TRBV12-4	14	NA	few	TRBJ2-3	CASSFPSSTDTQYF	TGTGCCAGCAGTTTCCCGAGTAGCACAGATACGCAGTATTTT
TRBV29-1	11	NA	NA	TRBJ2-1	CSVSSGPEQFF	TGCAGCGTCTCCAGCGGCCCCGAGCAGTTCTTC
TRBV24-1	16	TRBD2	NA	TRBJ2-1	CATSDPTSGGYNEQFF	TGTGCCACCAGTGACCCTACTAGCGGGGGCTACAATGAGCAGTTCTTC
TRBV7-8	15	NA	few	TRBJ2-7	CASSPLPGRRYEQYF	TGTGCCAGCAGCCCCCTCCCTGGGCGTCGATACGAGCAGTACTTC
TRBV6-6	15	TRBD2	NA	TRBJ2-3	CASIPGTSIRDTQYF	TGTGCCAGCATCCCTGGGACTAGCATTAGAGATACGCAGTATTTT
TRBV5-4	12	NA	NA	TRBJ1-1	CASSARDTEAFF	TGTGCCAGCAGCGCCCGCGACACTGAAGCTTTCTTT
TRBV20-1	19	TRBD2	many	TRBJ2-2	CSASPTSGRAFANTGELFF	TGCAGTGCGTCCCCTACTAGCGGTCGGGCGTTCGCGAACACCGGGGAGCTGTTTTTT
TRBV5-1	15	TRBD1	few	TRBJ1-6	CASSHVRTGDSPLHF	TGCGCCAGCAGCCACGTGCGGACAGGGGATTCACCCCTCCACTTT
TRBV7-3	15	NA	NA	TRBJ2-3	CASSLGILSTDTQYF	TGTGCCAGCAGCTTAGGGATACTAAGCACAGATACGCAGTATTTT